The 9 T cell receptor beta chains reported below all come from one sample, sequenced in a study of cytomegalovirus exposure and HLA in healthy donors. 13 Jbeta primers and 60 Vbeta primers were used for the PCR. This table comes from immunoSEQ multiplex PCR, and its TCRdb copy is limited to in-frame clones, with some not included. Among around 150,000 clones listed, about 65% were seen once. Sequencing used PBMCs. These receptors were collected from a man in his forties in good health and CMV-seropositive.

The CDR3 DNA follows: TGTGCCAGCAGTTACCCATCAAATTCACCCCTCCACTTT. It translates to CASSYPSNSPLHF. The chain links TRBV6-6 to TRBJ1-6; D is undetermined. CDR3 length: 13 residues. Germline V lookup: CDR1 MNHNY, CDR2 SVGAGI (reference sequence). Trimming took 2 bases from V and 7 from J, leaving 6 bases between them.

V is TRBV7-9 and J is TRBJ1-1, with 8 positions matching TRBD1. The germline CDR1 and CDR2 sequences are SEHNR and FQNEAQ (reference sequence). CDR3 length: 15 amino acids. V shed 4 bases, J shed 1 base, and the junction held 5 bases outside the gene matches. This CDR3 is CASSSTGGPNTEAFF. The CDR3 region has the DNA TGTGCCAGCAGCTCTACAGGGGGACCGAACACTGAAGCTTTCTTT.

The gene calls are TRBV7-2 and TRBJ1-1; TRBD1 matches at 8 bases. The V gene's germline CDR1 is SGHTA and CDR2 FQGNSA. This CDR3 spans 16 amino acids. V was clipped by 4 bases and J by 0 bases; unmatched bases: 7. The CDR3, as DNA: TGTGCCAGCAGCTCGACAGGGGACCCTCTGAACACTGAAGCTTTCTTT. Translating gives CASSSTGDPLNTEAFF.

The chain joins TRBV7-9 to TRBJ2-5, with TRBD1 matching 12 bases. V lost 1 base, J lost 7 bases, and 4 bases stayed unmatched. The CDR3 sequence is 15 residues long. The germline V gene has CDR1 SEHNR and CDR2 FQNEAQ (reference sequence). In nucleotides, the CDR3 is TGTGCCAGCAGCTTAGAGGGACAGGGGGCCGTGACCCAGTACTTC. This sequence encodes CASSLEGQGAVTQYF.

CDR3 in DNA: TGCGCCAGCAGCCAAGAGACAGCGGGGGGCGTACAGTTCTTC. This translates into CASSQETAGGVQFF. The chain carries TRBV4-3 and TRBJ2-1, with 9 bases fitting TRBD2. The germline V gene has CDR1 LGHNA and CDR2 YSLEER. The CDR3 is 14 amino acids. V shed 0 bases and J 13 bases; nucleotides not matched to a gene: 7.

This clone was picked up a small number of times. The chain combines TRBV6-1 with TRBJ2-3; TRBD1 matches 7 bases. Germline loops: CDR1 MNHNS, CDR2 SASEGT. CDR3 length equals 14 residues. With V trimmed by 6 bases and J by 0 bases, 3 bases remained unmatched. The CDR3 spells CASSEDRSTDTQYF. CDR3 DNA: TGTGCCAGCAGCGAGGACAGGAGCACAGATACGCAGTATTTT.

The CDR3 nucleotides are TGTGCCAGCAGCTTAGGGGAGGGGAACTATGGCTACACCTTC. Its protein product is CASSLGEGNYGYTF. The gene calls are TRBV7-9 and TRBJ1-2, with TRBD1 as a possible D gene (5 bases). Trimming removed 1 base at V and 2 bases at J, with 8 bases between. The CDR3 totals 14 residues. CDR1 SEHNR and CDR2 FQNEAQ come from the germline V gene (reference sequence).

The V and J genes are TRBV10-3 and TRBJ2-7, with D perhaps TRBD1 (5 bases). The germline V gene has CDR1 ENHRY and CDR2 SYGVKD. V was pared by 0 bases and J by 6 bases, with 12 bases between. The length of the CDR3 is 14 residues. The chain's CDR3 is CAISESGPRGEQYF. CDR3 nucleotide sequence: TGTGCCATCAGTGAGTCGGGGCCTAGGGGCGAGCAGTACTTC.

The chain links TRBV2 to TRBJ2-5; the D is unclear. The closer fit of TRBJ2-7 to the DNA end suggests the J call may be wrong. The CDR3 has 14 residues. Germline lookup yields CDR1 SNHLY and CDR2 FYNNEI. The CDR3 DNA follows: TGTGCCAGCAGTGAGGCGGCGAGCTCCTACGAGCAGTACTTC. Protein sequence: CASSEAASSYEQYF.